The present T cell receptor (beta chain) was sequenced within a study of blood T cells in healthy people across ages. Study at large: With template switching, about one barcoded beta molecule was captured per two T cells.

A few counts support this clonotype. The target antigen is unknown. Primers used in a second PCR of about 6 to 12 cycles were a sample-barcoded 5' primer and a J-beta primer mix. TCRdb reanalysed the 5' RACE reads using MiXCR and keeps one entry per CDR3 protein. This sample carries about 800,000 distinct CDR3 sequences, about half of them seen once, and the ten largest clones take about a sixth. Study observations and caveats: Researchers report that TCR beta diversity correlated strongly with naive T cell percentage.

The sequence derives from a man aged 80 or over in good health. Source material: blood.

CDR3 nucleotides: TGTGCCAGCAGGCTCAACAACCTCTACGAGCAGTACTTC. Protein: CASRLNNLYEQYF. The chain recombines TRBV12-3 or TRBV12-4 with TRBJ2-4, with no clear D. The DNA end is more similar to TRBJ2-7, so the J call may be wrong. The CDR3 length is 13 residues.